A selection of T cell receptor beta chains follows, all from one sample in a study of Graves' ophthalmopathy and Graves' hyperthyroidism. Using its own MiXCR run on the multiplex PCR reads, TCRdb lists one record per CDR3 protein. The sample records about 1.1 million distinct CDR3 sequences, 35% to 45% being singletons. Material for sequencing was peripheral blood or thyroid tissue (not recorded which). The receptor set was obtained from an adult man with Graves' hyperthyroidism. Both conserved end residues are part of each CDR3.

j_gene,v_gene,CDR3aa
TRBJ2-3,TRBV10-3,CAISERDIYTDTQYF
TRBJ1-5,TRBV6-5,CASSQARTRQPQHF
TRBJ2-7,TRBV5-6,CASSLAGRPGDEQYF
TRBJ2-2,TRBV2,CASSHSGQATGELFF
TRBJ2-2,TRBV6-2/TRBV6-3,CASSYSLTGELFF
TRBJ2-7,TRBV5-5,CASSLQDSRNEQYF
TRBJ1-5,TRBV9,CASSSGGGQGRIQPQHF
TRBJ2-7,TRBV10-2,CASSEPDRSYEQYF
TRBJ1-5,TRBV7-8,CASSPQGVGSNQPQHF
TRBJ2-5,TRBV7-2,CASGLLVAGETQYF
TRBJ1-3,TRBV2,CASEREGSSGNTIYF
TRBJ1-1,TRBV2,CASSEGAGPRWAFF
TRBJ1-1,TRBV6-5,CASRLYAMNTEAFF
TRBJ1-6,TRBV7-2,CASSLVAGSGSPLHF
TRBJ2-5,TRBV2,CASSYSLREGMYQETQYF
TRBJ2-2,TRBV7-2,CASSRGLAGGLINTGELFF
TRBJ2-5,TRBV28,CASSRTSGRSQETQYF
TRBJ1-3,TRBV7-9,CASSLKGTGVFSGNTIYF
TRBJ2-5,TRBV10-3,CAIRASMGLAGARETQYF
TRBJ2-5,TRBV29-1,CSVEGPGGETQYF
TRBJ2-7,TRBV9,CASSRLAGGKRNEQYF
TRBJ2-6,TRBV7-9,CASTDTGTGIPNVLTF
TRBJ2-5,TRBV29-1,CSAREGRETQYF
TRBJ2-5,TRBV10-2,CASSHGEEQETQYF
TRBJ2-7,TRBV19,CASSMEGQGGNEQYF
TRBJ1-4,TRBV30,CAWSVMGGEKLFF
TRBJ1-6,TRBV20-1,CSAADSRNSPLHF
TRBJ2-5,TRBV5-6,CASSDTGTQETQYF
TRBJ1-6,TRBV5-8,CASSPGQVDSPLHF
TRBJ2-7,TRBV10-3,CAISARELSYEQYF
TRBJ2-7,TRBV7-9,CASSLSVSLDEQYF
TRBJ1-1,TRBV19,CASSVGTGRNTEAFF
TRBJ1-1,TRBV29-1,CSVLILASPKKAFF
TRBJ2-7,TRBV20-1,CSARVQPTTGANF
TRBJ2-5,TRBV28,CASSTRTGGMETQYF
TRBJ1-2,TRBV19,CASSPGQGPYGYTF
TRBJ1-6,TRBV12-3/TRBV12-4,CASSFGVDNSPLHF
TRBJ1-2,TRBV12-3/TRBV12-4,CASRPGQGWIHGYTF
TRBJ1-5,TRBV10-3,CAISPTDRQANQPQHF
TRBJ1-2,TRBV9,CASSVGLVNTF
TRBJ2-7,TRBV4-3,CTSSQISGSPYEQYF
TRBJ1-1,TRBV7-8,CASRSGVGTEAFF
TRBJ2-5,TRBV12-3/TRBV12-4,CASSSPQPGQGETQYF
TRBJ2-7,TRBV7-2,CASSLSLSSYEQYF
TRBJ1-5,TRBV10-2,CASSEPKVDRGGNQPQHF
TRBJ2-1,TRBV7-9,CASSEGRKFF
TRBJ2-5,TRBV5-1,CASRAGFQETQYF
TRBJ2-7,TRBV7-3,CASSQDTAGLKQYF
TRBJ1-1,TRBV6-5,CASSYRGGRFGTEAFF
TRBJ2-5,TRBV7-3,CASRVQPSSETQYF
TRBJ2-5,TRBV2,CASRETGGSETQYF
TRBJ2-5,TRBV19,CASPISGKRETQYF
TRBJ1-5,TRBV20-1,CSASFLQGHSNQPQHF
TRBJ2-7,TRBV10-3,CAVKRESYEQYF
TRBJ2-7,TRBV7-9,CASSLEGTYEQYF
TRBJ1-2,TRBV19,CASSPGGVYYGYTF
TRBJ1-5,TRBV29-1,CSVSTDSNQPQHF
TRBJ2-7,TRBV20-1,CSARRDRGHYEQYF
TRBJ2-5,TRBV6-2/TRBV6-3,CASSSLAGQETQYF